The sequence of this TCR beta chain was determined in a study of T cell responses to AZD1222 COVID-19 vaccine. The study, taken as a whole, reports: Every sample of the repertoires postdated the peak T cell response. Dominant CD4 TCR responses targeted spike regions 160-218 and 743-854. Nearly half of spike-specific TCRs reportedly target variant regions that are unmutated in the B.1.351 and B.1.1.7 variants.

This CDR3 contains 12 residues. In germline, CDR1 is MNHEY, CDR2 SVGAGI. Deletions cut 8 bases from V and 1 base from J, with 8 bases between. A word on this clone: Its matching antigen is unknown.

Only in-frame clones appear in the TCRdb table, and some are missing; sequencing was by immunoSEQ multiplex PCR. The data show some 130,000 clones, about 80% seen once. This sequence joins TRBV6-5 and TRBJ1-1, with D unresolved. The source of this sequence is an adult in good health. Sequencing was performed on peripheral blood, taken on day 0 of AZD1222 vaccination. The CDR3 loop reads CASGIWNTEAFF. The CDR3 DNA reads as TGTGCCAGCGGCATTTGGAACACTGAAGCTTTCTTT.